This entry describes one TCR beta chain. Its antigen is currently unknown. This record comes from a study of CD8 T cells in ankylosing spondylitis. TCRdb reprocessed the 5' RACE reads via MiXCR and lists one record per CDR3 protein. The sample records approximately 300,000 distinct CDR3 sequences, 7% to 9% being singletons. Regarding the study as a whole: Past research had described some motif variants in reactive arthritis synovial fluid and blood. It appeared that ankylosing spondylitis blood was characterized by a TCR beta motif of about 8 highly homologous variants. Disease-linked clones were reportedly significantly enriched in matched ankylosing spondylitis synovial fluid.

This receptor was taken from a male donor with ankylosing spondylitis. The material sequenced was blood, either unsorted or a sorted T cell fraction (not recorded which).

The DNA for the CDR3 is TGTGCCAGTAGTATCTCCGGGACATCGGGCAATCAGCCCCAGCATTTT. This codes for CASSISGTSGNQPQHF. The chain couples TRBV19 to TRBJ1-5, with D perhaps matching TRBD1 (6 bases). V lost 3 bases, J lost 2 bases, and 14 bases lay in between. Germline CDR1 LNHDA, CDR2 SQIVND (reference sequence). The CDR3 is 16 amino acids.